This T cell receptor beta chain was recovered during a study of human versus mouse CDR3 diversity and MHC coevolution. Turning to the study itself: Reportedly, immunoSEQ detects one in 200,000 T cells with minimized PCR bias.

Of note for this clone: Its target is unknown.

TCRdb's table, derived via immunoSEQ multiplex PCR, lists solely in-frame clones and lacks some. The sample yields 60,000 to 95,000 clones, about 90% seen once. Looked up from germline, CDR1 is LNHNV and CDR2 is YYDKDF (reference sequence). The CDR3 covers 12 residues. The ends were cut back, 5 bases at V and 7 bases at J, with 11 bases in the middle. Study-wide results and caveats: The lowest clonal inequality scores came from most of the three human donors. On average, humans showed more CDR3 deletions and insertions than mice. iCHAO1 estimated the human TCR beta repertoire at 1.5 million to 2 million clonotypes.

The genes are TRBV15 and TRBJ1-1; D is uncertain. This receptor was identified in a person between 25 and 70 years old in good health. The sequencing input was naive CD4+ T cells from blood. Subset of the sample: CD45RO-negative CD62L-positive naive CD4 T cells. This chain's CDR3 is CATSGLSGEAFF. Written as DNA, the CDR3 is TGTGCCACCAGCGGACTATCAGGTGAAGCTTTCTTT.